One and the same sample provided the 26 T cell receptor beta chains below, sequenced in a study of regulatory T cells in long-lasting Graves disease. Construction of TCR beta libraries relied on iRepertoire HTBI primers and on Arm-PCR targeting CDR3 regions. Each CDR3 protein gets one entry after TCRdb re-called the multiplex PCR reads with MiXCR. The table includes approximately 400,000 distinct CDR3 sequences, around 21% detected once. Time point of the sample: persistent/refractory GD, antithyroid drugs over 5 years with positive TRAb. Extracted RNA from PBMCs served as the source of the TCR library. The source material was peripheral blood mononuclear cells (PBMCs), sampled when the disease was refractory, from a patient treated with antithyroid drugs. These TCRs come from a female donor with Graves disease.

This clonotype was seen repeatedly, ten times or more. In DNA, the CDR3 is TGTGCCAGCAGAGTTAGGGGGCCGAACACTGAAGCTTTCTTT. Translating gives CASRVRGPNTEAFF. The rearrangement links TRBV2 to TRBJ1-1; 7 bases map to TRBD1. Germline V lookup: CDR1 SNHLY, CDR2 FYNNEI. V lost 6 bases and J lost 1; bases outside the gene matches: 5. The CDR3 extends over 14 amino acids.

The table lists this clonotype with many counts. The chain has TRBV20-1 and TRBJ1-5; D remains unclear. The CDR3 spans 14 residues. Germline V gives CDR1 DFQATT, CDR2 SNEGSKA (reference sequence). Trimming took off 0 bases at V and 1 base at J, with 7 bases between the two ends. The CDR3 loop reads CSAREGTSNQPQHF. CDR3 in DNA: TGCAGTGCTAGAGAAGGCACGAGCAATCAGCCCCAGCATTTT.

This chain uses TRBV6-5 with TRBJ1-5; maybe TRBD1 (5 bases). The CDR3 contains 15 residues. Trimming removed 2 bases at V and 8 bases at J, with 16 bases between. Germline V gene lookup returns CDR1 MNHEY and CDR2 SVGAGI. The CDR3 is CASSYAGRMGEPQHF. The DNA for the CDR3 is TGTGCCAGCAGTTACGCAGGGAGGATGGGGGAGCCCCAGCATTTT.

Only a few counts were recorded for this clonotype. V is TRBV7-3 and J is TRBJ2-1, with TRBD2 identical over 7 bases. The CDR3 totals 16 residues. V shed 5 bases, J shed 6 bases, and the junction held 13 bases outside the gene matches. CDR1 is SGHTA, CDR2 FQGTGA, per germline. The CDR3 protein is CASSPYGSGTLNEQFF. Written as DNA, the CDR3 is TGTGCCAGCAGCCCCTACGGAAGCGGGACTCTCAATGAGCAGTTCTTC.

In its sample, this clonotype was seen many times. The V call is TRBV2, the J call TRBJ2-7, with 12 nucleotides matching TRBD2. The CDR3 is 15 residues long. The germline CDR1 and CDR2 sequences are SNHLY and FYNNEI. The junction had 4 bases not matched to a gene; V was cut back by 6 bases and J by 1 base. The CDR3 bases are TGTGCCAGCAGGACTAGCGGGAGCCGATCCTACGAGCAGTACTTC. It yields the protein CASRTSGSRSYEQYF.

This clonotype was counted a few times. The genes are TRBV9 and TRBJ1-2, with 7 bases fitting TRBD1. This CDR3 is 14 amino acids long. V lost 4 bases, J lost 7 bases, and 10 bases stayed unmatched. Germline CDR1 and CDR2: SGDLS and YYNGEE. CDR3 DNA sequence: TGTGCCAGCAGCTCCTCAGGGGGGGGTGGTGGCTACACCTTC. Its protein product is CASSSSGGGGGYTF.

This clonotype came up many times. V usage is TRBV27 and J usage is TRBJ1-2; D unresolved. Trimming shortened V by 3 bases and J by 0 bases, and 5 bases separated the two germline ends. Germline lookup yields CDR1 MNHEY and CDR2 SMNVEV (reference sequence). CDR3 size: 13 residues. The CDR3 sequence: CASSFSPNYGYTF. The CDR3 nucleotides read TGTGCCAGCAGTTTTTCCCCTAACTATGGCTACACCTTC.

The V and J genes are TRBV7-2 and TRBJ2-2; D may correspond to TRBD1 or TRBD2 (6 bases each). V shed 1 base and J shed 3 bases, with 15 bases lying between them. Germline-derived CDR1 and CDR2 are SGHTA and FQGNSA. The CDR3 totals 17 residues. The CDR3 loop reads CASSLVDRGGYTGELFF. The CDR3 DNA follows: TGTGCCAGCAGCTTAGTCGACAGAGGGGGGTACACCGGGGAGCTGTTTTTT.

The DNA for the CDR3 is TGTGCCAGCAGCTTCTCCAGTGAAGCTTTCTTT. Residues: CASSFSSEAFF. The gene calls are TRBV7-9 and TRBJ1-1; no clear D. Germline lookup yields CDR1 SEHNR and CDR2 FQNEAQ (reference sequence). The CDR3 has 11 residues. V lost 3 bases and J 7 bases, leaving 6 bases between the germline ends.

This clonotype was detected ten times or more. The chain carries TRBV5-1 and TRBJ1-1, with a tentative D call TRBD1 (6 bases). V lost 4 bases, J lost 2 bases, and 24 bases lay in between. Germline V gives CDR1 SGHRS, CDR2 YFSETQ. The CDR3 has 18 residues. CDR3 amino acids: CASSPKNPQQGGNTEAFF. Here the CDR3 DNA reads TGCGCCAGCAGCCCGAAGAACCCCCAACAGGGAGGAAACACTGAAGCTTTCTTT. The full variable domain, with the rest looked up from reference TRBV5-1 and TRBJ1-1, is KAGVTQTPRYLIKTRGQQVTLSCSPISGHRSVSWYQQTPGQGLQFLFEYFSETQRNKGNFPGRFSGRQFSNSRSEMNVSTLELGDSALYLCASSPKNPQQGGNTEAFFGQGTRLTVV.

This clonotype came up a few times. The chain carries TRBV29-1 and TRBJ2-5, with TRBD1 identical over 9 bases. Germline values: CDR1 SQVTM, CDR2 ANQGSEA. The CDR3 loop spans 14 amino acids. J was trimmed by 5 bases and V by 7 bases; bases with no gene match: 11. CDR3 amino acids: CSGRPGTGSETQYF. CDR3 nucleotide sequence: TGCAGCGGCCGTCCCGGGACAGGGTCCGAGACCCAGTACTTC.

The CDR3, as DNA: TGTGCCTCCCGACGGGGGGCTTGGGCTGAAGCTTTCTTT. Protein product: CASRRGAWAEAFF. The V and J genes are TRBV25-1 and TRBJ1-1; weak D call: TRBD1 (6 bases). The germline gives CDR1 MGHDK, CDR2 SYGVNS. V dropped 11 bases and J dropped 6 bases, with 19 bases sitting between them. This CDR3 spans 13 amino acids.

This clonotype has ten or more counts. The chain combines TRBV6-1 with TRBJ1-2, with TRBD1 matching 7 bases. The CDR3 spans 13 residues. Germline-derived CDR1 and CDR2 are MNHNS and SASEGT. V was clipped by 6 bases and J by 4 bases; unmatched bases: 5. For the CDR3, the DNA is TGTGCCAGCAGCAAGACAGGGCTCTATGGCTACACCTTC. As protein: CASSKTGLYGYTF.

The chain uses TRBV11-1 and TRBJ2-5; D possibly corresponds to TRBD1 (5 bases). The J call may not be correct, given that the DNA end is closer to TRBJ2-1. The CDR3 loop spans 16 amino acids. CDR1 is SGHAT, CDR2 FQDESV, per germline (reference sequence). CDR3 residues: CASSPALTVSYNEQFF. The CDR3 DNA follows: TGTGCCAGCAGCCCAGCGTTGACAGTCTCCTACAATGAGCAGTTCTTC.

This clonotype was counted many times. The V gene is TRBV5-1, the J gene TRBJ2-2; TRBD1 agrees at 9 bases. The germline V gene has CDR1 SGHRS and CDR2 YFSETQ. V was clipped by 1 base and J by 5 bases; unmatched bases: 9. The CDR3 sequence is 17 residues long. The CDR3 reads CASSLPPGQGPTGELFF. The CDR3 DNA follows: TGCGCCAGCAGCTTGCCCCCGGGACAGGGACCTACCGGGGAGCTGTTTTTT.

In its sample, this clonotype was seen a few times. V and J are TRBV29-1 and TRBJ1-4; 7 nucleotides line up with TRBD1. Trimming removed 6 bases from V and 7 bases from J; junction bases left unmatched: 11. The CDR3 is made up of 14 amino acids. Per germline, CDR1 SQVTM and CDR2 ANQGSEA. The DNA of the CDR3 is TGCAGCGTCGTGACAGGGCGTACAGGTGAAAAACTGTTTTTT. Translation: CSVVTGRTGEKLFF.

This sequence joins TRBV28 and TRBJ2-1, with 8 nucleotides matching TRBD1. The germline V gene encodes CDR1 MDHEN and CDR2 SYDVKM. V lost 9 bases, J lost 4 bases, and 11 bases stayed unmatched. The CDR3 totals 15 residues. CDR3 residues: CASRGQVTGYNEQFF. The CDR3, as DNA: TGTGCCAGTAGGGGACAGGTTACGGGGTACAATGAGCAGTTCTTC.

This clonotype was seen ten or more times. The J gene is TRBJ1-4, the V gene TRBV12-3 or TRBV12-4; 7 nucleotides match TRBD1. V was pared by 6 bases and J by 2 bases, with 6 bases of the junction left unmatched. The CDR3 totals 15 residues. The CDR3 sequence: CASSQVRGTNEKLFF. The CDR3, as DNA: TGTGCCAGCAGCCAAGTCAGGGGGACTAATGAAAAACTGTTTTTT.

This clonotype was found many times. The rearrangement uses TRBV20-1 and TRBJ2-7, with D perhaps matching TRBD2 (5 bases). The CDR3 totals 14 residues. The germline V gene encodes CDR1 DFQATT and CDR2 SNEGSKA (reference sequence). Deletions cut 6 bases from V and 0 bases from J, with 15 bases between. CDR3 in amino acids: CSALDFRSSYEQYF. The CDR3 DNA is TGCAGTGCCCTGGACTTCCGTAGCTCCTACGAGCAGTACTTC.

This rearrangement joins TRBV6-5 to TRBJ2-7; D remains ambiguous. The ends were cut back, 2 bases at V and 6 bases at J, with 17 bases in the middle. This CDR3 has 15 amino acids. Germline CDR1 reads MNHEY; CDR2 reads SVGAGI. The CDR3 loop reads CASSYGSYGLSEQYF. The CDR3 region has the DNA TGTGCCAGCAGTTACGGCAGTTACGGCCTGAGCGAGCAGTACTTC.

This clonotype has ten or more counts. This rearrangement joins TRBV28 to TRBJ1-4; D unresolved. The V end lost 3 bases, the J end lost 3 bases, and 8 bases lay between the germline ends. The CDR3 loop spans 14 amino acids. Germline CDR1 reads MDHEN; CDR2 reads SYDVKM. The CDR3 bases are TGTGCCAGCAGTTTCCAGGTGGCTAATGAAAAACTGTTTTTT. Its translation is CASSFQVANEKLFF.

The chain combines TRBV29-1 with TRBJ2-1, with 7 nucleotides matching TRBD1. The CDR3 loop spans 11 amino acids. V dropped 7 bases and J dropped 7; count of bases not matched to a gene: 4. From germline, CDR1 is SQVTM and CDR2 ANQGSEA. The CDR3 reads CSGVTGNEQFF. The CDR3 DNA sequence: TGCAGCGGAGTGACAGGGAATGAGCAGTTCTTC.

In this sample, this clonotype turned up many times. The rearrangement joins TRBV28 to TRBJ1-2; no clear D gene. This CDR3 spans 14 amino acids. Germline lookup yields CDR1 MDHEN and CDR2 SYDVKM. Between the trimmed V and J ends, which lost 10 bases and 4 bases, there was a span of 19 bases. CDR3 sequence: CATAPGRRPYGYTF. As DNA, the CDR3 is TGTGCCACCGCACCGGGCAGAAGGCCCTATGGCTACACCTTC.

The chain carries TRBV5-1 and TRBJ1-1; possibly TRBD1 for D (6 bases). V was clipped by 0 bases and J by 1 base, with 13 bases between them. Germline CDR1 is SGHRS and CDR2 is YFSETQ. The CDR3 totals 16 residues. The CDR3 here is CASSLGLGHRNTEAFF. The DNA for the CDR3 is TGCGCCAGCAGCTTGGGTTTGGGACACCGGAACACTGAAGCTTTCTTT.

The chain has TRBV4-3 and TRBJ2-7; D call uncertain. Trimming left V 0 bases short and J 0 bases short, with 9 bases between. The CDR3 loop spans 15 amino acids. CDR1 LGHNA and CDR2 YSLEER come from the germline V gene. The CDR3 nucleotides read TGCGCCAGCAGCCAAGATCCCATGAGCTCCTACGAGCAGTACTTC. Residues: CASSQDPMSSYEQYF.

There are many counts of this clonotype. The rearrangement uses TRBV28 and TRBJ1-4; 7 nucleotides match TRBD1. The CDR3 runs to 15 residues. Germline CDR1 is MDHEN and CDR2 is SYDVKM. V lost 5 bases and J lost 4; bases outside the gene matches: 7. As DNA, the CDR3 is TGTGCCAGCAGTCGACAGGGAGTCGGTAATGAAAAACTGTTTTTT. It is translated as CASSRQGVGNEKLFF.